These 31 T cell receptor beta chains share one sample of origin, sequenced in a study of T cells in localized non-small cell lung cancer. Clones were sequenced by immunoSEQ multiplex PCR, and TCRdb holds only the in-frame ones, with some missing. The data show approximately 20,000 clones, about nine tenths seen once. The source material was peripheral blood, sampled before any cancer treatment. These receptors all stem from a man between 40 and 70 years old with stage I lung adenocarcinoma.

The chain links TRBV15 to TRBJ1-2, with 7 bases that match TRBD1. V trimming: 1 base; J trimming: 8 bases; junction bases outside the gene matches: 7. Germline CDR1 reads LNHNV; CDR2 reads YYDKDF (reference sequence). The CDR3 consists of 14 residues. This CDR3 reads CATSRALGQEGYTF. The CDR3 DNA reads TGTGCCACCAGCAGAGCCCTCGGACAGGAGGGCTACACCTTC.

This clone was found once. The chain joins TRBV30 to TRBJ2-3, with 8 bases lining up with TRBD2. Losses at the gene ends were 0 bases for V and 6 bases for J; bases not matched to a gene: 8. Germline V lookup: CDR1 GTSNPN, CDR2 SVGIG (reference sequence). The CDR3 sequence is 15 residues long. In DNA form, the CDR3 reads TGTGCCTGGAGTGTGGCTAGCGGGCCCAGGGATACGCAGTATTTT. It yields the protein CAWSVASGPRDTQYF.

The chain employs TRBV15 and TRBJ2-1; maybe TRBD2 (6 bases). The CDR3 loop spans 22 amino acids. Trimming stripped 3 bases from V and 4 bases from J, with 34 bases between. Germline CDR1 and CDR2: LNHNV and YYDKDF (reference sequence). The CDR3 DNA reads TGTGCCACCAGCAGCTCAAACATCCCTAGCGTCCCAAAAAGCGGCGGTTACAATGAGCAGTTCTTC. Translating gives CATSSSNIPSVPKSGGYNEQFF.

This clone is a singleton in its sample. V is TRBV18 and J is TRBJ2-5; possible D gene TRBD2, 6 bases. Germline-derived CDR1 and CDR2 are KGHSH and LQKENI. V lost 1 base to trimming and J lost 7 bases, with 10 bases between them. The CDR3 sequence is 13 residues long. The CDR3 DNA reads TGTGCCAGCTCACCACGCGGGCGGGGGACCCAGTACTTC. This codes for CASSPRGRGTQYF.

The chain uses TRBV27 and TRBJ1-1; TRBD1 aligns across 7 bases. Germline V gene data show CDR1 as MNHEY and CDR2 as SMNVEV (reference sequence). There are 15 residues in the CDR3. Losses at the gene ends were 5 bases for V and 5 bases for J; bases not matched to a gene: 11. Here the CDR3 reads CASSSRRQGGTEAFF. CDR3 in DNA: TGTGCCAGCAGTAGCCGCCGACAGGGAGGGACTGAAGCTTTCTTT.

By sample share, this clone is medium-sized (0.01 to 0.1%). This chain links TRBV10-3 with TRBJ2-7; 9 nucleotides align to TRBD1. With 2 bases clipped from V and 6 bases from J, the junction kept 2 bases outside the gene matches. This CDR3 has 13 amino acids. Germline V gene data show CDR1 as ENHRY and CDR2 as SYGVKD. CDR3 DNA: TGTGCCATCAGTGAGGGGACAGGGCTCGAGCAGTACTTC. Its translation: CAISEGTGLEQYF.

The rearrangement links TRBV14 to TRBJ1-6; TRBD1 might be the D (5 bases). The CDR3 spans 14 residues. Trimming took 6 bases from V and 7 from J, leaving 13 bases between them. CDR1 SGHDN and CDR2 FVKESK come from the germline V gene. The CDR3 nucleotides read TGTGCCAGCAGTCAGAACCGGGGGAATTCACCCCTCCACTTT. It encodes CASSQNRGNSPLHF.

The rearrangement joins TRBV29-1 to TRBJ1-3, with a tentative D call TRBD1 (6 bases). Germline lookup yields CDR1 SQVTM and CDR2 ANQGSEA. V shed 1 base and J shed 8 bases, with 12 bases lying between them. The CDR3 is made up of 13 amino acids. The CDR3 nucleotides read TGCAGCGTTGAAGCGCAGGGGTTGGACACCATATATTTT. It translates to CSVEAQGLDTIYF.

The CDR3 DNA follows: TGCAGCGTTCCTTCCCCCCGAGGGGAGCTGTTTTTT. This encodes CSVPSPRGELFF. The chain couples TRBV29-1 to TRBJ2-2; D is ambiguous. This CDR3 has 12 amino acids. Germline CDR1 and CDR2: SQVTM and ANQGSEA. The V end lost 5 bases, the J end lost 8 bases, and 12 bases lay between the germline ends.

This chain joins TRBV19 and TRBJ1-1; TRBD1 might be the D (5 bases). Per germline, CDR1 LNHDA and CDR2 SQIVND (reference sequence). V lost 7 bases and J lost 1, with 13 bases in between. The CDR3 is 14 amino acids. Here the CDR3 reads CASNLGTENTEAFF. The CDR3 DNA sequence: TGTGCCAGTAACCTTGGGACCGAGAACACTGAAGCTTTCTTT.

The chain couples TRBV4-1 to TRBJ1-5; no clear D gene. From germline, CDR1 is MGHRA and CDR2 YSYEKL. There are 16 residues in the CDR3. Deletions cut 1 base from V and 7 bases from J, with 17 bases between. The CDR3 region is CASSQVDMGFVQPQHF. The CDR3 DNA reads TGCGCCAGCAGCCAAGTCGACATGGGGTTTGTGCAGCCCCAGCATTTT.

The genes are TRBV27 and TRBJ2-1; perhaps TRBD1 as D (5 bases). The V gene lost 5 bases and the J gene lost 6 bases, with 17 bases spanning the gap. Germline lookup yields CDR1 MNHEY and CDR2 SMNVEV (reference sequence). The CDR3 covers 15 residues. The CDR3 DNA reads TGTGCCAGCAGTCCCCGACAGCTAGGTGGCAATGAGCAGTTCTTC. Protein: CASSPRQLGGNEQFF.

The CDR3 loop reads CASAQVNEQFF. CDR3 coding DNA: TGCGCCAGCGCACAGGTAAATGAGCAGTTCTTC. This sequence joins TRBV10-2 and TRBJ2-1; a weak D match, TRBD1 (5 bases). Germline loops: CDR1 WSHSY, CDR2 SAAADI. There are 11 residues in the CDR3. Trimming shortened V by 8 bases and J by 7 bases, and 9 bases separated the two germline ends.

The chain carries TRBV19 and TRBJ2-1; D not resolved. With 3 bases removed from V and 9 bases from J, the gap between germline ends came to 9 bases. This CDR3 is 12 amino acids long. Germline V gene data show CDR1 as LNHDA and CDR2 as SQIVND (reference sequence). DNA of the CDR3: TGTGCCAGTAGTATCCTGAGGACTGAGCAGTTCTTC. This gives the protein CASSILRTEQFF.

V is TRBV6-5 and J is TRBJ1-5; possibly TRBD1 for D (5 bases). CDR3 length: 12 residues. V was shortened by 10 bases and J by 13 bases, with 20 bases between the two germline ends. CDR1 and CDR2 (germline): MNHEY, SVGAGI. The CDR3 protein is CATGTSVLEQHF. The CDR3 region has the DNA TGTGCCACCGGGACTTCGGTACTGGAACAGCATTTT.

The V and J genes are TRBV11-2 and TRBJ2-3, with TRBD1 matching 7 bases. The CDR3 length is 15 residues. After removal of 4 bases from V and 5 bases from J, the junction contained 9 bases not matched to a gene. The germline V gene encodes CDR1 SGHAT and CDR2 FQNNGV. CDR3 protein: CASSYETGSGDTQYF. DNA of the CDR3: TGTGCCAGCAGCTATGAGACAGGGAGCGGAGATACGCAGTATTTT.

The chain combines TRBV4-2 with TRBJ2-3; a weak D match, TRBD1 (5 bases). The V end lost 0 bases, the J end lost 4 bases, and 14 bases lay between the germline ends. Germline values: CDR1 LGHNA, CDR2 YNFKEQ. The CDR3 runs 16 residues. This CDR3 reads CASSQEYQGGADTQYF. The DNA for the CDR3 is TGTGCCAGCAGCCAAGAGTACCAGGGTGGGGCAGATACGCAGTATTTT.

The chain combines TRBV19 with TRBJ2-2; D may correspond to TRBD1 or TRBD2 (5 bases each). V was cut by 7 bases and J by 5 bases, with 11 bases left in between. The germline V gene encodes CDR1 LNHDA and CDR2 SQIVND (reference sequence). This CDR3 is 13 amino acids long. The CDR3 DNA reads TGTGCCAGTATAGAGGGGAGAACCGGGGAGCTGTTTTTT. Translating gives CASIEGRTGELFF.

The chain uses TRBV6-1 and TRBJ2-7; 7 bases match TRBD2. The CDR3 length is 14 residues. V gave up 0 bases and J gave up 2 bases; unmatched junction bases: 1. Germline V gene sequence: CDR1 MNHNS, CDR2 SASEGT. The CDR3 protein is CASSEAGLTYEQYF. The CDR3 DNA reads TGTGCCAGCAGTGAAGCGGGACTAACCTACGAGCAGTACTTC.

CDR3: CASSEAGGTENEQFF. In DNA form, the CDR3 reads TGTGCCAGCAGTGAAGCGGGGGGGACGGAGAATGAGCAGTTCTTC. The chain joins TRBV6-1 to TRBJ2-1; TRBD2 matches 7 bases. The V gene's germline CDR1 is MNHNS and CDR2 SASEGT. Trimming removed 0 bases from V and 7 bases from J; junction bases left unmatched: 6. The CDR3 runs 15 residues.

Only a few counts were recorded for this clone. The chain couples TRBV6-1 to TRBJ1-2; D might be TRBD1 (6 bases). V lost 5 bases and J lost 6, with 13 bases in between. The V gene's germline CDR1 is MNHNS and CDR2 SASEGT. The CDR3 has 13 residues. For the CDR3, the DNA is TGTGCCAGCAGTCCTACAGGGAGTGATGGCTACACCTTC. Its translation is CASSPTGSDGYTF.

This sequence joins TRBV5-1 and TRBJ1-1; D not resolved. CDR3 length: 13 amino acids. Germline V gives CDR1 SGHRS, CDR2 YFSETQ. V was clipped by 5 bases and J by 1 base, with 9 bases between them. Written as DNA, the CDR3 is TGCGCCAGCAGACGGGCCCAGAACACTGAAGCTTTCTTT. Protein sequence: CASRRAQNTEAFF.

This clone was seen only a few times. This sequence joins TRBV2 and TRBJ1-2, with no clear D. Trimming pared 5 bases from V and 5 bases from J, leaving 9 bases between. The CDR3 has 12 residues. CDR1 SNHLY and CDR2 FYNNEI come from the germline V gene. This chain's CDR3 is CASSPTLYGYTF. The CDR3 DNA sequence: TGTGCCAGCAGTCCCACCCTTTATGGCTACACCTTC.

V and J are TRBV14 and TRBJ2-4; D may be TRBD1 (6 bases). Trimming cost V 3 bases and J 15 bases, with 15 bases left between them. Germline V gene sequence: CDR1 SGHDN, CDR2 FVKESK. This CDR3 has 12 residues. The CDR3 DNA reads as TGTGCCAGCAGCCAGACCTTGGACAGCCTGTACTTC. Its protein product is CASSQTLDSLYF.

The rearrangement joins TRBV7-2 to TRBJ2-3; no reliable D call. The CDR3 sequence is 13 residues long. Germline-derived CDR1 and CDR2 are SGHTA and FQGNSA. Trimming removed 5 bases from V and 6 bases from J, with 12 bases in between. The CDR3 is CASSEVGWDTQYF. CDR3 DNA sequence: TGTGCCAGCAGCGAGGTGGGTTGGGATACGCAGTATTTT.

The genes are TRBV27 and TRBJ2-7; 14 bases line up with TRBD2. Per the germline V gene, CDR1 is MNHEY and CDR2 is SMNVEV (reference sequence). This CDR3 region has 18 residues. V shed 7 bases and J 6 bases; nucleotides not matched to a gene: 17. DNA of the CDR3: TGTGCCAGCAAAACCCTTCCGAGACTAGCGGGAGGGCCGGGCGAGCAGTACTTC. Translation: CASKTLPRLAGGPGEQYF.

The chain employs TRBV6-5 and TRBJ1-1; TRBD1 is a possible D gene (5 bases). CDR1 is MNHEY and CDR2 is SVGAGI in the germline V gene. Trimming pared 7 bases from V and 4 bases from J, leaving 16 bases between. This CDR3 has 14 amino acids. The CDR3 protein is CASNSPRAPTEAFF. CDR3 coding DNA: TGTGCCAGCAACTCTCCCAGGGCCCCCACTGAAGCTTTCTTT.

CDR3 loop: CASSQDRGMNTEAFF. The CDR3, as DNA: TGCGCCAGCAGCCAAGATCGAGGGATGAACACTGAAGCTTTCTTT. This chain uses TRBV4-1 with TRBJ1-1; D gene ambiguous. The CDR3 loop spans 15 amino acids. The V and J ends lost 0 bases and 0 bases respectively, with 8 bases between them. Germline-derived CDR1 and CDR2 are MGHRA and YSYEKL.

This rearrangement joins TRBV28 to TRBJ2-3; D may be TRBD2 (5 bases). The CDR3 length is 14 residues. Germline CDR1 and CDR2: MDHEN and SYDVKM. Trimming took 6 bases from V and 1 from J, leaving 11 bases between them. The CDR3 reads CASSPAGRTDTQYF. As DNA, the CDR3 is TGTGCCAGCAGCCCCGCGGGTCGCACAGATACGCAGTATTTT.

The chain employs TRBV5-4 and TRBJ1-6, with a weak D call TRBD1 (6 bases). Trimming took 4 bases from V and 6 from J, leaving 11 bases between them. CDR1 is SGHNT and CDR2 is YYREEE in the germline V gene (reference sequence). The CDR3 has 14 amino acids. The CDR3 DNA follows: TGTGCCAGCAGCCTGTGGGACACTAATTCACCCCTCCACTTT. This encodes CASSLWDTNSPLHF.

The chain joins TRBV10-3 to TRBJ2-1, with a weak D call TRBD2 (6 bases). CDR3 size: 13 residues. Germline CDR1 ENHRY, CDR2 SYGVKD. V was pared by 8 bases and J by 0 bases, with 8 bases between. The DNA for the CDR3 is TGTGCCATCGGGGGGAACTCCTACAATGAGCAGTTCTTC. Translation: CAIGGNSYNEQFF.